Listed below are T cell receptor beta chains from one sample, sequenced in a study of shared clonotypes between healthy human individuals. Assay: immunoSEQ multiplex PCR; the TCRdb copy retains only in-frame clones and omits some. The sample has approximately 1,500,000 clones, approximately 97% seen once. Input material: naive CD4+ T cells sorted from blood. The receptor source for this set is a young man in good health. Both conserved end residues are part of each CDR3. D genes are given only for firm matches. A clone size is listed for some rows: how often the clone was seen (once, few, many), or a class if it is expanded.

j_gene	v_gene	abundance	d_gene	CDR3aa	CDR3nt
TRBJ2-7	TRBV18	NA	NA	CASSPTGTYEQYF	TGTGCCAGCTCACCAACAGGAACCTACGAGCAGTACTTC
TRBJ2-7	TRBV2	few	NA	CASSLAAYEQYF	TGTGCCAGCAGTCTAGCTGCCTACGAGCAGTACTTC
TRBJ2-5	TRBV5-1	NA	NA	CASSLDPARTQYF	TGCGCCAGCAGCTTGGATCCAGCACGGACCCAGTACTTC
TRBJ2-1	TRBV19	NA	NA	CASRGGNNEQFF	TGTGCCAGCAGGGGCGGTAACAATGAGCAGTTCTTC
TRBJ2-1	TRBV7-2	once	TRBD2	CASSSRPGLAGGGEQFF	TGTGCCAGCAGCTCTCGCCCGGGACTAGCGGGAGGGGGTGAGCAGTTCTTC
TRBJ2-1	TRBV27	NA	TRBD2	CASSLAGGGQQFF	TGTGCCAGCAGTCTAGCGGGAGGGGGCCAGCAGTTCTTC
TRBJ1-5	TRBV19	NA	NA	CASSSDRLTPYQPQHF	TGTGCCAGTAGCAGTGACCGTCTAACCCCCTATCAGCCCCAGCATTTT
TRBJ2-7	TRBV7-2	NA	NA	CASSRLGHHEQYF	TGTGCCAGCAGCCGCTTGGGGCATCACGAGCAGTACTTC
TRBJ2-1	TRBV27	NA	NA	CASSFGYYNEQFF	TGTGCCAGCAGTTTTGGTTACTACAATGAGCAGTTCTTC
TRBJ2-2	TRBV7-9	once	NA	CASSSTYTGELFF	TGTGCCAGCAGCTCCACCTACACCGGGGAGCTGTTTTTT
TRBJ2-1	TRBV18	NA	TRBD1	CASSQLNRGNEQFF	TGTGCCAGCTCACAGTTAAACAGGGGCAATGAGCAGTTCTTC
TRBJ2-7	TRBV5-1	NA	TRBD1	CASRAPGTGDHEQYF	TGCGCCAGCAGAGCCCCCGGGACAGGGGACCACGAGCAGTACTTC
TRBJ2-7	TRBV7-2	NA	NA	CASSLAITLGTAPYEQYF	TGTGCCAGCAGCTTAGCGATAACCTTAGGTACCGCACCCTACGAGCAGTACTTC
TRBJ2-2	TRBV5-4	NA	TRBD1	CASSPVGQGKTGELFF	TGTGCCAGCAGCCCTGTGGGACAGGGAAAAACCGGGGAGCTGTTTTTT